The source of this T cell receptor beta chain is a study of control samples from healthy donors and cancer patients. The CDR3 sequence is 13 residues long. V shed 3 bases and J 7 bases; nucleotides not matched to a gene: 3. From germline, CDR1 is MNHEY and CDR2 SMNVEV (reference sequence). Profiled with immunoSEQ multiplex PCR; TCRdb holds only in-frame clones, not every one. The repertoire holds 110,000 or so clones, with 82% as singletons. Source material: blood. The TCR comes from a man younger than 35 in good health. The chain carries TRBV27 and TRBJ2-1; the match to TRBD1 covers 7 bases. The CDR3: CASSLDRKNEQFF. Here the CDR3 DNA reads TGTGCCAGCAGTTTGGACAGGAAAAATGAGCAGTTCTTC.